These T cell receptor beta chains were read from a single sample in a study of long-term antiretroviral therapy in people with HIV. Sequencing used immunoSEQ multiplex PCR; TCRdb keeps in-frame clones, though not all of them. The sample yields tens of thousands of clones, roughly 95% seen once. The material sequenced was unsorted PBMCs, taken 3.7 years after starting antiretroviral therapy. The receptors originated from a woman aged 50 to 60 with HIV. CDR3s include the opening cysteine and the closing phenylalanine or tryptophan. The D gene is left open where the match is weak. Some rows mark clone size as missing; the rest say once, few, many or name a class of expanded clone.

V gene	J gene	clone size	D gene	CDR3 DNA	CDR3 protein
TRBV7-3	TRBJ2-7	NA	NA	TGTGCCAGCAGCTTAGGCCCAAACCCCTACGAGCAGTACTTC	CASSLGPNPYEQYF
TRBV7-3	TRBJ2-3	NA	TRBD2	TGTGCCAGCAGCTTAACTAGCGGGGGCCGCACAGATACGCAGTATTTT	CASSLTSGGRTDTQYF
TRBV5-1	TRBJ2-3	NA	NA	TGCGCCAGCAGCTTAGGGGGGGTTAGCACAGATACGCAGTATTTT	CASSLGGVSTDTQYF
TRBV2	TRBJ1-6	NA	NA	TGTGCCAGCACTCCTCAACCGAGCTCCTATAATTCACCCCTCCACTTT	CASTPQPSSYNSPLHF
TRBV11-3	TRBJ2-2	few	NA	TGTGCCAGCAGCTTGAACGGGGACGCGAACACCGGGGAGCTGTTTTTT	CASSLNGDANTGELFF
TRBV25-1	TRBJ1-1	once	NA	TGTGCCAGCAGCCAACTCGACAGCTACAGGAACACTGAAGCTTTCTTT	CASSQLDSYRNTEAFF
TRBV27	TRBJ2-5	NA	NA	TGTGCCAGCAGGCCTTTAATGGGGCTGGAGCAGTACTTC	CASRPLMGLEQYF
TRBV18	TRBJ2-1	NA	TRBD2	TGTGCCAGCTCACCTGCTAGCGGATACAATGAGCAGTTCTTC	CASSPASGYNEQFF
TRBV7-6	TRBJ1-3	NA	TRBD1	TGTGCCAGCAGCTTAGCCGGACAGGGGGCGGCGGGAAACACCATATATTTT	CASSLAGQGAAGNTIYF
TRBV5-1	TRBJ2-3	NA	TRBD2	TGCGCCAGCAGCTTGCTGCGGGGGGGCCCGGCAGATACGCAGTATTTT	CASSLLRGGPADTQYF
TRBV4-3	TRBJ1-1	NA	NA	TGCGCCAGCAGCCAAGATCAGGGTTCCCCTGAAGCTTTCTTT	CASSQDQGSPEAFF
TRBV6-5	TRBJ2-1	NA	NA	TGTGCCAGCAGTGCGACAGTTTCCTACAATGAGCAGTTCTTC	CASSATVSYNEQFF
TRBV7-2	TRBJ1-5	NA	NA	TGTGCCAGCAGCTTGGAAGGGGCGCGCAATCAGCCCCAGCATTTT	CASSLEGARNQPQHF
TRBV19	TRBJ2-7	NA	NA	TGTGCCAGTAGCGGACAGACAGGCTCCTACGAGCAGTACTTC	CASSGQTGSYEQYF
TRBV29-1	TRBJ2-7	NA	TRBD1	TGCAGCGGCGGGGGTCCGGGACAGGGGCAATCCTACGAGCAGTACTTC	CSGGGPGQGQSYEQYF
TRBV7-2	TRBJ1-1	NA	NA	TGTGCCAGCAGCTTCGGTTGGATTGAGAACACTGAAGCTTTCTTT	CASSFGWIENTEAFF
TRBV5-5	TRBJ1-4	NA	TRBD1	TGTGCCAGCAGCAAACCTCCGGGACAGTCTAATGAAAAACTGTTTTTT	CASSKPPGQSNEKLFF
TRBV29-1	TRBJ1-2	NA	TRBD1	TGCAGCGTTGAAGTCAGGGGGCTCTCTGGCTACACCTTC	CSVEVRGLSGYTF
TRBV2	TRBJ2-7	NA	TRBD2	TGTGCCAGCAGGGCTAGCGGGGGTTCCTACGAGCAGTACTTC	CASRASGGSYEQYF
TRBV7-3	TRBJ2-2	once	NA	TGTGCCAGCAGCGCAGGGACCCTCGGGGAGCTGTTTTTT	CASSAGTLGELFF